The 27 T cell receptor beta chains reported below all come from one sample, sequenced in a study of blood T cell repertoires in COVID-19. Sequencing was performed with immunoSEQ multiplex PCR; in TCRdb, only in-frame clones are kept and a portion is missing. Of 200,000 to 300,000 clones detected, around 85% appear once; the ten largest clones hold roughly a tenth. The sample consisted of peripheral blood. These receptors originate from a woman older than 75 with acute or convalescent COVID-19.

The V call is TRBV4-1, the J call TRBJ1-4; D perhaps matches TRBD1 (6 bases). This CDR3 is 15 amino acids long. V lost 4 bases, J lost 2 bases, and 11 bases lay in between. Germline assignment: CDR1 MGHRA and CDR2 YSYEKL. CDR3 in DNA: TGCGCCAGCAGCCTAACAGGGATGACTAATGAAAAACTGTTTTTT. Translated, it gives CASSLTGMTNEKLFF.

The V gene is TRBV28, the J gene TRBJ2-7, with D possibly TRBD1 on 5 matching bases. CDR1 MDHEN and CDR2 SYDVKM come from the germline V gene. Trimming removed 6 bases at V and 3 bases at J, with 9 bases between. The CDR3 consists of 12 residues. CDR3 residues: CASRSGFYEQYF. The CDR3 DNA sequence: TGTGCCAGCAGGTCAGGGTTCTACGAGCAGTACTTC.

The chain couples TRBV10-2 to TRBJ1-6, with TRBD1 identical over 7 bases. The CDR3 has 16 residues. Germline CDR1 reads WSHSY; CDR2 reads SAAADI. The junction had 11 bases not matched to a gene; V was cut back by 10 bases and J by 2 bases. CDR3 sequence: CATRDSPFPYNSPLHF. The CDR3 DNA reads as TGCGCCACCCGGGACAGCCCTTTCCCCTATAATTCACCCCTCCACTTT.

This sequence joins TRBV6-6 and TRBJ1-1; D is undetermined. The V end lost 11 bases, the J end lost 4 bases, and 5 bases lay between the germline ends. The germline CDR1 and CDR2 sequences are MNHNY and SVGAGI (reference sequence). The CDR3 has 9 amino acids. DNA of the CDR3: TGTGCCGCGGGCACTGAAGCTTTCTTT. Translation: CAAGTEAFF.

The rearrangement uses TRBV2 and TRBJ2-7, with TRBD1 matching over 7 bases. CDR3 length: 14 residues. V gave up 7 bases and J gave up 2 bases; unmatched junction bases: 8. Germline loops: CDR1 SNHLY, CDR2 FYNNEI. The CDR3 protein is CASTQETGPYEQYF. CDR3 DNA: TGTGCCAGCACGCAAGAGACAGGGCCCTACGAGCAGTACTTC.

The chain recombines TRBV7-3 with TRBJ2-2; no clear D. CDR1 SGHTA and CDR2 FQGTGA come from the germline V gene. The CDR3 consists of 14 residues. Trimming took 1 base from V and 1 from J, leaving 4 bases between them. The CDR3: CASSLNGNTGELFF. CDR3 bases: TGTGCCAGCAGCTTAAACGGGAACACCGGGGAGCTGTTTTTT.

The chain couples TRBV12-3 or TRBV12-4 to TRBJ1-1; D gene ambiguous. The V end was cut by 4 bases, the J end by 6 bases, with 12 bases between. The CDR3 extends over 13 amino acids. CDR3 DNA: TGTGCCAGCAGTTCGACCGGGATCCCTGAAGCTTTCTTT. Its translation: CASSSTGIPEAFF.

This chain joins TRBV4-1 and TRBJ1-6, with D possibly matching TRBD1 (5 bases). The germline V gene has CDR1 MGHRA and CDR2 YSYEKL. The CDR3 spans 15 residues. Trimming removed 0 bases at V and 9 bases at J, with 12 bases between. CDR3 sequence: CASSQDGGVGSPLHF. The CDR3 DNA reads TGCGCCAGCAGCCAAGATGGGGGGGTGGGTTCACCCCTCCACTTT.

V and J are TRBV5-1 and TRBJ1-2; D is perhaps TRBD1 (5 bases). The V and J ends lost 0 bases and 7 bases respectively, with 10 bases between them. Germline CDR1 reads SGHRS; CDR2 reads YFSETQ. There are 13 residues in the CDR3. Here the CDR3 reads CASSLEGQVGYTF. The DNA for the CDR3 is TGCGCCAGCAGCTTGGAGGGGCAGGTTGGCTACACCTTC.

This clone came up a few times. The rearrangement joins TRBV15 to TRBJ1-2; D unresolved. The CDR3 loop spans 15 amino acids. Germline loops: CDR1 LNHNV, CDR2 YYDKDF (reference sequence). V gave up 5 bases and J gave up 3 bases, with 16 bases separating them. In nucleotides, the CDR3 is TGTGCCACCAGCCCGCGCTCCATATTGGACTATGGCTACACCTTC. As protein: CATSPRSILDYGYTF.

This clone showed up just once. The V and J genes are TRBV5-1 and TRBJ2-1; TRBD2 matches 10 bases. V lost 4 bases and J lost 6; bases outside the gene matches: 13. The CDR3 runs to 17 residues. In germline, CDR1 is SGHRS, CDR2 YFSETQ. The CDR3 DNA reads TGCGCCAGCAGCACTCTGGAAGGAGCGGGGGGGATCAATGAGCAGTTCTTC. Translation: CASSTLEGAGGINEQFF.

The chain combines TRBV4-1 with TRBJ2-1; 8 bases agree with TRBD2. The V and J ends lost 7 bases and 8 bases, in that order; junction bases with no gene match: 7. The CDR3 covers 13 residues. CDR1 is MGHRA, CDR2 YSYEKL, per germline. CDR3 protein: CASKISGGDEQFF. CDR3 in DNA: TGCGCCAGCAAAATAAGCGGGGGAGATGAGCAGTTCTTC.

J is TRBJ2-3 and V is TRBV19; 13 bases are shared with TRBD2. The CDR3 consists of 15 residues. J was trimmed by 3 bases and V by 5 bases; bases with no gene match: 2. Germline V gene sequence: CDR1 LNHDA, CDR2 SQIVND (reference sequence). CDR3 residues: CASSPTSGGTDTQYF. CDR3 coding DNA: TGTGCCAGTAGTCCGACTAGCGGGGGGACAGATACGCAGTATTTT.

This clone was counted a few times. The chain uses TRBV14 and TRBJ2-4; D gene ambiguous. With 0 bases removed from V and 7 bases from J, the gap between germline ends came to 10 bases. This CDR3 is built from 14 residues. The V gene's germline CDR1 is SGHDN and CDR2 FVKESK. This CDR3 is CASSQDSMANIQYF. The CDR3 DNA reads as TGTGCCAGCAGCCAAGATAGCATGGCTAACATTCAGTACTTC.

The rearrangement uses TRBV28 and TRBJ2-2, with 9 bases matching TRBD2. V shed 8 bases, J shed 2 bases, and the junction held 6 bases outside the gene matches. The CDR3 loop spans 15 amino acids. Germline CDR1 reads MDHEN; CDR2 reads SYDVKM. CDR3 nucleotide sequence: TGTGCCAGCCATGAGCGGGGGGATAACACCGGGGAGCTGTTTTTT. Protein: CASHERGDNTGELFF.

The rearrangement joins TRBV11-3 to TRBJ2-2; D call uncertain. Germline V CDR1 and CDR2: SGHNT, YENEEA. Between the trimmed V and J ends, which lost 5 bases and 0 bases, there was a span of 10 bases. The CDR3 runs 15 residues. The DNA for the CDR3 is TGTGCCAGCAGCCTAACTTTCTCGAACACCGGGGAGCTGTTTTTT. It translates to CASSLTFSNTGELFF.

This clone appeared a single time. V usage is TRBV9 and J usage is TRBJ2-3; 8 nucleotides line up with TRBD2. V shed 4 bases and J 0 bases; nucleotides not matched to a gene: 7. Germline CDR1 SGDLS, CDR2 YYNGEE. The CDR3 extends over 16 amino acids. The CDR3, as DNA: TGTGCCAGCAGCCTAGTGGGCGGGGGGAGCACAGATACGCAGTATTTT. The encoded protein is CASSLVGGGSTDTQYF.

The gene calls are TRBV6-5 and TRBJ2-7; D is undetermined. This CDR3 has 11 residues. Germline V CDR1 and CDR2: MNHEY, SVGAGI. V lost 8 bases, J lost 2 bases, and 7 bases lay in between. In DNA form, the CDR3 reads TGTGCCAGCGGCAGGACCTACGAGCAGTACTTC. Translation: CASGRTYEQYF.

The chain links TRBV15 to TRBJ2-3; a possible D gene is TRBD1 (5 bases). The CDR3 is 13 amino acids. CDR1 is LNHNV, CDR2 YYDKDF, per germline (reference sequence). Trimming shortened V by 3 bases and J by 2 bases, and 6 bases separated the two germline ends. CDR3 protein: CATSRGLTDTQYF. CDR3 bases: TGTGCCACCAGCAGGGGGCTCACAGATACGCAGTATTTT.

The V call is TRBV19, the J call TRBJ1-5, with 11 bases matching TRBD1. CDR3 length: 17 residues. Germline lookup yields CDR1 LNHDA and CDR2 SQIVND (reference sequence). Trimming at V came to 5 bases and at J to 4 bases, leaving 10 bases not matched to a gene. The CDR3 sequence is CASSPRTGGMYNQPQHF. CDR3 DNA: TGTGCCAGTAGTCCTCGGACAGGGGGCATGTATAATCAGCCCCAGCATTTT.

The chain couples TRBV11-2 to TRBJ1-1; TRBD1 is a possible D gene (6 bases). V was cut by 2 bases and J by 11 bases, with 15 bases left in between. CDR1 is SGHAT, CDR2 FQNNGV, per germline. This CDR3 has 13 amino acids. The DNA for the CDR3 is TGTGCCAGCAGCTTAAGGTCGACAGGCCTGGCTTTCTTT. Protein: CASSLRSTGLAFF.

The rearrangement joins TRBV6-1 to TRBJ1-6; 7 nucleotides agree with TRBD1. Germline V gene data show CDR1 as MNHNS and CDR2 as SASEGT. This CDR3 has 14 residues. J was trimmed by 13 bases and V by 1 base; bases with no gene match: 7. The CDR3, as DNA: TGTGCCAGCAGTGAAGGGACAGGCGTCAGGCCCCTCCACTTT. This translates into CASSEGTGVRPLHF.

The V and J genes are TRBV20-1 and TRBJ1-5; D might be TRBD1 (5 bases). The CDR3 sequence is 12 residues long. Trimming took off 3 bases at V and 4 bases at J, with 7 bases between the two ends. Germline CDR1 is DFQATT and CDR2 is SNEGSKA (reference sequence). The CDR3 spells CSASKGNQPQHF. CDR3 DNA: TGCAGTGCTAGTAAGGGGAATCAGCCCCAGCATTTT.

V usage is TRBV27 and J usage is TRBJ2-5, with D possibly being TRBD2 (7 bases). The CDR3 is 13 residues long. Germline V lookup: CDR1 MNHEY, CDR2 SMNVEV (reference sequence). Deletions cut 4 bases from V and 7 bases from J, with 13 bases between. CDR3 sequence: CASSSVGGGTQYF. Written as DNA, the CDR3 is TGTGCCAGCAGTTCTGTAGGGGGGGGGACCCAGTACTTC.

This clone was picked up a small number of times. The chain links TRBV9 to TRBJ2-2; 8 positions match TRBD2. V dropped 2 bases and J dropped 7; count of bases not matched to a gene: 7. The CDR3 consists of 15 residues. Per the germline V gene, CDR1 is SGDLS and CDR2 is YYNGEE. This chain's CDR3 is CASSVVGGANGELFF. The DNA for the CDR3 is TGTGCCAGCAGCGTGGTCGGGGGGGCGAACGGGGAGCTGTTTTTT. Looking up the rest from reference TRBV9 and TRBJ2-2 gives the full variable domain: DSGVTQTPKHLITATGQRVTLRCSPRSGDLSVYWYQQSLDQGLQFLIQYYNGEERAKGNILERFSAQQFPDLHSELNLSSLELGDSALYFCASSVVGGANGELFFGEGSRLTVL.

The CDR3 coding sequence is TGTGCCAGCAGCTTGGACCCAGGGGCTAGTGGAAACACCATATATTTT. This sequence encodes CASSLDPGASGNTIYF. This chain uses TRBV5-5 with TRBJ1-3; D is possibly TRBD1 (6 bases). The length of the CDR3 is 16 residues. The germline V gene has CDR1 SGHKS and CDR2 YYEKEE (reference sequence). V lost 0 bases and J 3 bases, leaving 13 bases between the germline ends.

V gene TRBV10-2 combines with J gene TRBJ1-5; 7 bases are shared with TRBD1. This CDR3 is built from 15 residues. The V and J ends lost 3 bases and 2 bases, in that order; junction bases with no gene match: 4. In germline, CDR1 is WSHSY, CDR2 SAAADI. The chain's CDR3 is CASSDLGGGNQPQHF. Written as DNA, the CDR3 is TGCGCCAGCAGTGATCTAGGGGGCGGCAATCAGCCCCAGCATTTT.